These 28 T cell receptor beta chains were sequenced from one sample in a study of shared clonotypes between healthy human individuals. Sequencing was performed with immunoSEQ multiplex PCR; in TCRdb, only in-frame clones are kept and a portion is missing. The sample carries 1.6 million or so clones, around 98.5% recorded once. Sequencing was performed on naive CD4+ T cells sorted from blood. Subset defined: CD45RA+ positively selected. These receptors originate from a young man in good health.

The chain combines TRBV28 with TRBJ1-5, with TRBD1 matching 7 bases. J was trimmed by 2 bases and V by 6 bases; bases with no gene match: 10. CDR1 MDHEN and CDR2 SYDVKM come from the germline V gene. CDR3 length: 16 amino acids. The CDR3 DNA sequence: TGTGCCAGCAGGCCGCAAACAGGGGCCGGCAATCAGCCCCAGCATTTT. It translates to CASRPQTGAGNQPQHF.

The chain combines TRBV29-1 with TRBJ2-7, with 9 bases matching TRBD1. After removal of 6 bases from V and 7 bases from J, the junction contained 19 bases not matched to a gene. The CDR3 has 16 amino acids. In germline, CDR1 is SQVTM, CDR2 ANQGSEA. The CDR3 loop reads CSVAPERTGVPREQYF. The CDR3 bases are TGCAGCGTGGCCCCCGAGCGGACAGGGGTTCCGAGGGAGCAGTACTTC.

The chain's CDR3 is CASSYRGMNTEAFF. In DNA, the CDR3 is TGTGCCAGCAGCTATAGGGGGATGAACACTGAAGCTTTCTTT. V gene TRBV9 combines with J gene TRBJ1-1; a possible D gene is TRBD1 (6 bases). CDR1 and CDR2 from the germline V gene are SGDLS and YYNGEE. V was pared by 4 bases and J by 0 bases, with 10 bases between. CDR3 length equals 14 residues.

CDR3 amino acids: CSVETTEGSGNTIYF. The CDR3 DNA follows: TGCAGCGTTGAAACTACCGAGGGCTCTGGAAACACCATATATTTT. V usage is TRBV29-1 and J usage is TRBJ1-3; no clear D. The V gene's germline CDR1 is SQVTM and CDR2 ANQGSEA. Trimming shortened V by 2 bases and J by 0 bases, and 11 bases separated the two germline ends. The CDR3 contains 15 residues.

The rearrangement joins TRBV5-1 to TRBJ2-1; D may be TRBD1 or TRBD2 (5 bases each). Germline CDR1 is SGHRS and CDR2 is YFSETQ. This CDR3 has 14 residues. V was shortened by 5 bases and J by 7 bases, with 16 bases between the two germline ends. The CDR3 region has the DNA TGCGCCAGCAGACCTGGGACGGACCTAAATGAGCAGTTCTTC. It encodes CASRPGTDLNEQFF.

As concerns this clone: Other DNA sequences of this sample code for an identical CDR3. The chain combines TRBV5-1 with TRBJ2-1; 8 nucleotides line up with TRBD2. CDR1 SGHRS and CDR2 YFSETQ come from the germline V gene. There are 15 residues in the CDR3. The junction had 2 bases not matched to a gene; V was cut back by 1 base and J by 2 bases. CDR3 loop: CASSLTSGTYNEQFF. In nucleotides, the CDR3 is TGCGCCAGCAGCTTGACTAGCGGTACCTACAATGAGCAGTTCTTC.

J is TRBJ2-1 and V is TRBV6-6; unclear D gene. This CDR3 has 16 amino acids. The V gene lost 0 bases and the J gene lost 2 bases, with 11 bases spanning the gap. Germline values: CDR1 MNHNY, CDR2 SVGAGI (reference sequence). DNA for the CDR3: TGTGCCAGCAGTTACTCTAGTGTCGCGGCCTACAATGAGCAGTTCTTC. Its translation is CASSYSSVAAYNEQFF.

This clone has a single count. The chain carries TRBV4-2 and TRBJ2-3; D not certain. Trimming shortened V by 4 bases and J by 4 bases, and 9 bases separated the two germline ends. CDR1 is LGHNA and CDR2 is YNFKEQ in the germline V gene. This CDR3 is built from 13 residues. The chain's CDR3 is CASSPPRPDTQYF. The CDR3 DNA is TGTGCCAGCAGCCCACCGAGACCAGATACGCAGTATTTT.

The J gene is TRBJ1-1, the V gene TRBV15; no clear D. This CDR3 region has 14 residues. V gave up 4 bases and J gave up 3 bases, with 12 bases separating them. Germline V gives CDR1 LNHNV, CDR2 YYDKDF (reference sequence). Here the CDR3 DNA reads TGTGCCACCAGCATTAACAAAGAGCACACTGAAGCTTTCTTT. It encodes CATSINKEHTEAFF.

The chain uses TRBV5-5 and TRBJ1-5; D uncertain. Germline V gene sequence: CDR1 SGHKS, CDR2 YYEKEE (reference sequence). The CDR3 has 15 amino acids. Between the trimmed V and J ends, which lost 0 bases and 2 bases, there was a span of 9 bases. The CDR3 region has the DNA TGTGCCAGCAGCTTGGGGACCTGGGGCAATCAGCCCCAGCATTTT. Its translation is CASSLGTWGNQPQHF.

To note about this clone: Other DNA sequences of this sample code for an identical CDR3. DNA for the CDR3: TGCGCCAGCAGTGAAAGCACAGATACGCAGTATTTT. It codes for CASSESTDTQYF. This chain links TRBV10-1 with TRBJ2-3, with unresolved D. The CDR3 is 12 residues long. V gave up 3 bases and J gave up 0 bases, with 1 base separating them. Looked up from germline, CDR1 is WNHNN and CDR2 is SYGVQD (reference sequence).

V is TRBV7-2 and J is TRBJ2-4; 15 bases fit TRBD2. Germline V gene lookup returns CDR1 SGHTA and CDR2 FQGNSA. This CDR3 contains 14 residues. With V trimmed by 5 bases and J by 15 bases, 8 bases remained unmatched. In DNA form, the CDR3 reads TGTGCCAGCAGCCCGGGACTAGCGGGAGGAATAGGGTACTTC. Amino acids: CASSPGLAGGIGYF.

The chain carries TRBV7-8 and TRBJ2-7; 11 positions match TRBD2. The J segment lost 4 bases and the V segment lost 5 bases, leaving 10 bases of the junction unmatched. Per the germline V gene, CDR1 is SGHVS and CDR2 is FQNEAQ. This CDR3 contains 16 residues. The CDR3 reads CASSPVAGGTGYEQYF. The CDR3 DNA is TGTGCCAGCAGCCCCGTAGCGGGAGGGACTGGGTACGAGCAGTACTTC.

The chain has TRBV14 and TRBJ2-2; 8 nucleotides agree with TRBD1. Germline trimming cut 1 base from V and 3 bases from J; bases unmatched to any gene: 4. The CDR3 runs 16 residues. Per germline, CDR1 SGHDN and CDR2 FVKESK. The CDR3: CASSQVQGAYTGELFF. DNA of the CDR3: TGTGCCAGCAGCCAAGTTCAGGGGGCCTACACCGGGGAGCTGTTTTTT.

CDR3 DNA: TGCGCCAGCAGCTTGGAAGGACCCCCCGGACACCTCCCTGCAGATACGCAGTATTTT. It specifies CASSLEGPPGHLPADTQYF. This chain uses TRBV5-1 with TRBJ2-3; D may be TRBD1 (5 bases). V was trimmed by 0 bases and J by 4 bases, leaving 24 bases between them. CDR1 is SGHRS and CDR2 is YFSETQ in the germline V gene. The CDR3 is 19 residues long.

Notes on this clone: In the same sample, other DNA sequences code for this CDR3. The V and J genes are TRBV5-1 and TRBJ2-3; 8 positions match TRBD1. This CDR3 is built from 14 residues. Per the germline V gene, CDR1 is SGHRS and CDR2 is YFSETQ. After removal of 4 bases from V and 5 bases from J, the junction contained 6 bases not matched to a gene. The CDR3 protein is CASSLGQGGDTQYF. CDR3 in DNA: TGCGCCAGCAGCCTAGGACAGGGTGGAGATACGCAGTATTTT.

The chain joins TRBV9 to TRBJ2-3, with D tentatively TRBD2 (5 bases). The length of the CDR3 is 14 residues. The V and J ends lost 5 bases and 3 bases respectively, with 13 bases between them. The germline V gene encodes CDR1 SGDLS and CDR2 YYNGEE. CDR3 loop: CASSQRSRTDTQYF. DNA of the CDR3: TGTGCCAGCAGTCAGCGGAGTAGGACAGATACGCAGTATTTT.

The gene calls are TRBV18 and TRBJ1-1, with TRBD1 as a possible D gene (5 bases). The CDR3 sequence is 16 residues long. V lost 4 bases and J lost 3, with 18 bases in between. Germline V gene sequence: CDR1 KGHSH, CDR2 LQKENI. For the CDR3, the DNA is TGTGCCAGCTCACTACTAGGGACCGGCGGGGACACTGAAGCTTTCTTT. The encoded protein is CASSLLGTGGDTEAFF.

The J gene is TRBJ2-7, the V gene TRBV27; no reliable D call. V lost 3 bases and J 0 bases, leaving 9 bases between the germline ends. CDR3 length: 14 amino acids. The V gene's germline CDR1 is MNHEY and CDR2 SMNVEV (reference sequence). The CDR3 coding sequence is TGTGCCAGCAGTTTTGTGGGTCCCTCCTACGAGCAGTACTTC. Residues: CASSFVGPSYEQYF.

This chain uses TRBV9 with TRBJ1-3; no reliable D call. Trimming cost V 7 bases and J 4 bases, with 6 bases left between them. CDR1 SGDLS and CDR2 YYNGEE come from the germline V gene. The CDR3 extends over 11 amino acids. The DNA of the CDR3 is TGTGCCAGCTCCAGGGGAAACACCATATATTTT. It specifies CASSRGNTIYF.

This clone has a single count. V and J are TRBV5-1 and TRBJ2-2, with 7 bases that match TRBD1. The CDR3 covers 15 residues. With 1 base clipped from V and 7 bases from J, the junction kept 7 bases outside the gene matches. In germline, CDR1 is SGHRS, CDR2 YFSETQ. CDR3 sequence reads: CASSLLTGRVGELFF. The CDR3 coding sequence is TGCGCCAGCAGCTTGTTGACAGGGCGGGTCGGGGAGCTGTTTTTT.

The chain carries TRBV5-1 and TRBJ2-3, with D unclear. Germline values: CDR1 SGHRS, CDR2 YFSETQ. The CDR3 runs to 14 residues. Trimming pared 4 bases from V and 0 bases from J, leaving 9 bases between. CDR3 amino acids: CASSPESSTDTQYF. The CDR3 nucleotides are TGCGCCAGCAGCCCGGAATCTAGCACAGATACGCAGTATTTT.

Remarks on this clone: Germline and junction disagree at one end, which may indicate a read error. The rearrangement joins TRBV30 to TRBJ1-4; 8 bases map to TRBD1. The CDR3 extends over 10 amino acids. CDR1 and CDR2 (germline): GTSNPN, SVGIG (reference sequence). Here the CDR3 reads CGTGHEKLFF. Written as DNA, the CDR3 is TGCGGGACAGGTCATGAAAAACTGTTTTTT.

This rearrangement joins TRBV5-1 to TRBJ2-1; D may be TRBD2 (6 bases). The V gene's germline CDR1 is SGHRS and CDR2 YFSETQ. The V gene lost 1 base and the J gene lost 5 bases, with 16 bases spanning the gap. The CDR3 is 16 residues long. This CDR3 is CASSLMTGVGHNEQFF. For the CDR3, the DNA is TGCGCCAGCAGCTTGATGACGGGAGTGGGCCACAATGAGCAGTTCTTC.

V usage is TRBV5-4 and J usage is TRBJ1-4; D is unresolved. Trimming shortened V by 3 bases and J by 6 bases, and 15 bases separated the two germline ends. Per germline, CDR1 SGHNT and CDR2 YYREEE (reference sequence). The CDR3 is 15 amino acids. CDR3 in DNA: TGTGCCAGCAGCTCAGAATCTGGTAGGGATGAAAAACTGTTTTTT. Translated, it gives CASSSESGRDEKLFF.

This clone was picked up one time. The CDR3 sequence is CASSPRRQGTPRNQETQYF. The CDR3 nucleotides are TGTGCCAGCTCACCAAGGAGGCAGGGCACACCTAGAAACCAAGAGACCCAGTACTTC. The gene calls are TRBV18 and TRBJ2-5; D may be TRBD1 or TRBD2 (5 bases each). The germline gives CDR1 KGHSH, CDR2 LQKENI. This CDR3 is 19 amino acids long. V lost 2 bases and J 0 bases, leaving 22 bases between the germline ends.

The chain is built from TRBV2 and TRBJ2-3; D assignment may be TRBD1 or TRBD2 (5 bases each). Germline CDR1 and CDR2: SNHLY and FYNNEI. The V and J ends lost 6 bases and 5 bases respectively, with 18 bases between them. This CDR3 has 15 amino acids. Written as DNA, the CDR3 is TGTGCCAGCAGGCCTCCGGGACGCCCGGGAGATACGCAGTATTTT. Amino acids: CASRPPGRPGDTQYF.

This clone was seen just once. The chain is built from TRBV19 and TRBJ1-3; no clear D. Germline V gene sequence: CDR1 LNHDA, CDR2 SQIVND (reference sequence). Trimming cost V 3 bases and J 1 base, with 4 bases left between them. The CDR3 spans 13 residues. The CDR3 sequence: CASSIRSGNTIYF. The DNA of the CDR3 is TGTGCCAGTAGTATCCGATCTGGAAACACCATATATTTT.